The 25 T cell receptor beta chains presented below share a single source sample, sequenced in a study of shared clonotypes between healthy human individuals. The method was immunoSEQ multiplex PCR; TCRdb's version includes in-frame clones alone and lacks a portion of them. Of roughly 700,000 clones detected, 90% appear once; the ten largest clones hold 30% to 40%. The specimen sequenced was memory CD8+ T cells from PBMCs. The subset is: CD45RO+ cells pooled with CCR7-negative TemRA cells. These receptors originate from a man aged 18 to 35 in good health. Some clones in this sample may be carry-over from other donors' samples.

CDR3 protein: CASSESGIFPQYF. CDR3 nucleotides: TGTGCCAGCAGTGAGAGCGGAATATTCCCGCAGTACTTC. The chain links TRBV28 to TRBJ2-5; D is possibly TRBD2 (5 bases). CDR3 length: 13 amino acids. Germline lookup yields CDR1 MDHEN and CDR2 SYDVKM. Trimming stripped 5 bases from V and 11 bases from J, with 18 bases between.

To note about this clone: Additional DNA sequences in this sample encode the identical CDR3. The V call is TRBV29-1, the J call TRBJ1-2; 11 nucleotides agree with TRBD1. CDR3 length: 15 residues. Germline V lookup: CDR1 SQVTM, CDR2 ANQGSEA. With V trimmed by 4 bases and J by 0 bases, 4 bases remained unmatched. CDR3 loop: CSVGDRGRTNYGYTF. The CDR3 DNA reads TGCAGCGTTGGGGACAGGGGGAGAACTAACTATGGCTACACCTTC.

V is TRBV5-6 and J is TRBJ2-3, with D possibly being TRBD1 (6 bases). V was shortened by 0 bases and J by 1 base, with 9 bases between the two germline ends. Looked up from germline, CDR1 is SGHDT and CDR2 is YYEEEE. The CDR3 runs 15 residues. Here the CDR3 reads CASSLARGRTDTQYF. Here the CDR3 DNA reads TGTGCCAGCAGCTTGGCCAGGGGACGCACAGATACGCAGTATTTT.

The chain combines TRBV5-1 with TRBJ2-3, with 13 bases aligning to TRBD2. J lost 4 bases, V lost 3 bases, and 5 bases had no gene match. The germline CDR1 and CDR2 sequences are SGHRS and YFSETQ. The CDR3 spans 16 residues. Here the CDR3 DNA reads TGCGCCAGCAGCTGGACTAGCGGGAGACGGGCAGATACGCAGTATTTT. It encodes CASSWTSGRRADTQYF. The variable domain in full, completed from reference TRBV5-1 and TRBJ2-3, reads KAGVTQTPRYLIKTRGQQVTLSCSPISGHRSVSWYQQTPGQGLQFLFEYFSETQRNKGNFPGRFSGRQFSNSRSEMNVSTLELGDSALYLCASSWTSGRRADTQYFGPGTRLTVL.

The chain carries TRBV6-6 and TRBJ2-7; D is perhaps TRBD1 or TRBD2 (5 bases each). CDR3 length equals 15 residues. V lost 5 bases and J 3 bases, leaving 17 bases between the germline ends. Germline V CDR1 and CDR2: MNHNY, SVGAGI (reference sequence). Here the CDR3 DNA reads TGTGCCAGCAGTGGCCGGGACGGCTATCACTACGAGCAGTACTTC. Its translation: CASSGRDGYHYEQYF.

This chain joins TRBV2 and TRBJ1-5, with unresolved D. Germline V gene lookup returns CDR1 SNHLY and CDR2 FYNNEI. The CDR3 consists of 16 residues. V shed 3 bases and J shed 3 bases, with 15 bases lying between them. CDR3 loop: CASSDPKDPFNQPQHF. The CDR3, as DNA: TGTGCCAGCAGTGATCCCAAGGACCCCTTCAATCAGCCCCAGCATTTT.

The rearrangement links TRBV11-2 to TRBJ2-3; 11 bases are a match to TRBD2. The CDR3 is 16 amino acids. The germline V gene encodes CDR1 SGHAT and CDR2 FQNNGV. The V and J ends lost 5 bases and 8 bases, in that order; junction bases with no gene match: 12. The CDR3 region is CASSLGLAGPVVTQYF. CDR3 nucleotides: TGTGCCAGCAGCCTAGGACTAGCGGGTCCGGTGGTTACGCAGTATTTT.

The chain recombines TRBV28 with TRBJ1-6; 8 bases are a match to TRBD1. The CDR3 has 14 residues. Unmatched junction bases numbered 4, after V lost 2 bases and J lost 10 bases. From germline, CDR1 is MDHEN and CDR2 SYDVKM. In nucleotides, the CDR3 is TGTGCCAGCAGTTTAAGCACAGGGGGGTCACCCCTCCACTTT. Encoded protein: CASSLSTGGSPLHF.

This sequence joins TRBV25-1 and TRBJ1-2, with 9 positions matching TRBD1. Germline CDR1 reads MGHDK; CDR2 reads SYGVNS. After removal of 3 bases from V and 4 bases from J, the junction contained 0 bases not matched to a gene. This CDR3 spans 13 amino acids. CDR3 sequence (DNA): TGTGCCAGCAGTGAGACAGGGGGCTATGGCTACACCTTC. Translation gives CASSETGGYGYTF.

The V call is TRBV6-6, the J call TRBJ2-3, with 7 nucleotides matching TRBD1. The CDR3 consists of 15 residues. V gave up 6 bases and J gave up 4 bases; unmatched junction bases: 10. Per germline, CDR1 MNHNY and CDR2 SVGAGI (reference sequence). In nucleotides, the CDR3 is TGTGCCAGCAGCCGACGGGACAGTGGGGCAGATACGCAGTATTTT. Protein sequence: CASSRRDSGADTQYF.

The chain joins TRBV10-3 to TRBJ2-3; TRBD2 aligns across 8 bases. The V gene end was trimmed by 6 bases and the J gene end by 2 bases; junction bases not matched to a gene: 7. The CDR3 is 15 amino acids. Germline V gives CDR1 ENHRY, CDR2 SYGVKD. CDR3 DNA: TGTGCCATCAGCGACCGGGGGGGCCCCACAGATACGCAGTATTTT. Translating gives CAISDRGGPTDTQYF.

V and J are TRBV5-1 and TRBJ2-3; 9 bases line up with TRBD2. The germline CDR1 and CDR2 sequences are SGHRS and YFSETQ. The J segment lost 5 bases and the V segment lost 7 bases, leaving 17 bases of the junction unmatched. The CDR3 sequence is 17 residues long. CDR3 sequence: CASHGTAAGGPGDTQYF. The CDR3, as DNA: TGCGCCAGCCACGGAACGGCGGCGGGAGGGCCAGGAGATACGCAGTATTTT.

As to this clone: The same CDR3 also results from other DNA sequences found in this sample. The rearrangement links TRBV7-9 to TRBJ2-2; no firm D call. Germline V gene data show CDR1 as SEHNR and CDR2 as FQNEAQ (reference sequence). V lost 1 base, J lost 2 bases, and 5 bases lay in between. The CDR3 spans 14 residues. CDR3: CASSLVRNTGELFF. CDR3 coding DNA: TGTGCCAGCAGCTTAGTCAGAAACACCGGGGAGCTGTTTTTT.

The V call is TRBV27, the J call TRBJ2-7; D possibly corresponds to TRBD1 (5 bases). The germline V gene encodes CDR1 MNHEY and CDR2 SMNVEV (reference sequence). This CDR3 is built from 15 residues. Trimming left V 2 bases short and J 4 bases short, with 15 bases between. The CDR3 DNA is TGTGCCAGCAGTTTACTCCCACTCCAGGGATACGAGCAGTACTTC. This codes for CASSLLPLQGYEQYF.

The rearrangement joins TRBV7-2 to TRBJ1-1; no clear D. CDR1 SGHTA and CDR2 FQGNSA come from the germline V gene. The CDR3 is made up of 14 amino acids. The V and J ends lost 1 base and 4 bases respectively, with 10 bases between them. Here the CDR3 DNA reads TGTGCCAGCAGCTTAGGAGGCCCTAGCACTGAAGCTTTCTTT. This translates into CASSLGGPSTEAFF.

CDR3 coding DNA: TGTGCCAGCACTGTGGCGGCGCGGGAGGAGCAGTACTTC. Translating gives CASTVAAREEQYF. The chain recombines TRBV2 with TRBJ2-7; 7 bases are a match to TRBD2. Looked up from germline, CDR1 is SNHLY and CDR2 is FYNNEI. V trimming: 7 bases; J trimming: 7 bases; junction bases outside the gene matches: 10. This CDR3 has 13 amino acids.

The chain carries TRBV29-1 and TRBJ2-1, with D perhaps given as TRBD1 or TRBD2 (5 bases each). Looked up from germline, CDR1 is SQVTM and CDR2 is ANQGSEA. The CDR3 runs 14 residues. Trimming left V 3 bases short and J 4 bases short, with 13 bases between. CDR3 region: CSVDGTVKYNEQFF. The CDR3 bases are TGCAGCGTTGATGGGACGGTAAAATACAATGAGCAGTTCTTC.

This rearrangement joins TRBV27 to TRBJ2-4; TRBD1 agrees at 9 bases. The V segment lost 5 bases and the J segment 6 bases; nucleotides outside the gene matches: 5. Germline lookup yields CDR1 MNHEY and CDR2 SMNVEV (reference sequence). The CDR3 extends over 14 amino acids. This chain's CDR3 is CASSNTGGGNIQYF. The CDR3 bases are TGTGCCAGCAGTAACACAGGGGGCGGAAACATTCAGTACTTC.

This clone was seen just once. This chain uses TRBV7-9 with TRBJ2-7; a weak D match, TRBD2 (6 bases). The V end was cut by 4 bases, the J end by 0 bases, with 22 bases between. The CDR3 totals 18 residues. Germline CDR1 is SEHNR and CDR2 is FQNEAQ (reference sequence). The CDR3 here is CASSYQGWRERYSYEQYF. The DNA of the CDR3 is TGTGCCAGCAGCTACCAGGGTTGGCGGGAAAGATACTCCTACGAGCAGTACTTC.

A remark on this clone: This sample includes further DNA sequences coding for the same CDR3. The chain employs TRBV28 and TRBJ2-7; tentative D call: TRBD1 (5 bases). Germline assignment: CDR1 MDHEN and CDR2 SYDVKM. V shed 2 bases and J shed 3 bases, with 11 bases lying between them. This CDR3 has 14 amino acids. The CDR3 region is CASSLAGSSYEQYF. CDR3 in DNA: TGTGCCAGCAGTTTAGCAGGGTCAAGCTACGAGCAGTACTTC.

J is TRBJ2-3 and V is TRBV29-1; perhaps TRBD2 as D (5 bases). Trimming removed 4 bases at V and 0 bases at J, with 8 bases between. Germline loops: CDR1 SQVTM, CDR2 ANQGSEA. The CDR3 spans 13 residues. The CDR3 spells CSVVGGSTDTQYF. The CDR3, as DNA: TGCAGCGTTGTCGGCGGGAGCACAGATACGCAGTATTTT.

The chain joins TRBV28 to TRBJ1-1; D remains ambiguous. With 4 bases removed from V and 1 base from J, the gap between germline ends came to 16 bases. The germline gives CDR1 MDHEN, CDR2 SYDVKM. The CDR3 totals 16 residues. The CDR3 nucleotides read TGTGCCAGCAGTTCACCCCGGGAGTTTCGGAACACTGAAGCTTTCTTT. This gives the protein CASSSPREFRNTEAFF.

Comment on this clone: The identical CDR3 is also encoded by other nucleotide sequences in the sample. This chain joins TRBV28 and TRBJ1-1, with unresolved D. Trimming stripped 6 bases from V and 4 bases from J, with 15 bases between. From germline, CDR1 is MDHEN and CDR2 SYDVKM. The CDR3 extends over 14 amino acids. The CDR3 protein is CASSPPLGGTEAFF. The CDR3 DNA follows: TGTGCCAGCAGCCCCCCACTGGGAGGCACTGAAGCTTTCTTT.

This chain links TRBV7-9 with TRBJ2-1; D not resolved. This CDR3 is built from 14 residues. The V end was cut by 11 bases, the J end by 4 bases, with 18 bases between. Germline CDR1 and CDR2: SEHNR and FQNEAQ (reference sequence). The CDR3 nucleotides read TGTGCCGCATACGGTCCAGACTCTTACAATGAGCAGTTCTTC. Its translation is CAAYGPDSYNEQFF.

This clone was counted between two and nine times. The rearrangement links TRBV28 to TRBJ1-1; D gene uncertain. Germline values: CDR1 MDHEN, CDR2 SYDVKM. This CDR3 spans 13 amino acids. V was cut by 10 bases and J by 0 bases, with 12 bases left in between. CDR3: CATTLTVNTEAFF. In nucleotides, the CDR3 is TGTGCCACCACGTTGACGGTGAACACTGAAGCTTTCTTT.